The rows below give T cell receptor beta chains drawn from one sample of a study of blood T cell repertoires in COVID-19. Sequencing was performed with immunoSEQ multiplex PCR; in TCRdb, only in-frame clones are kept and a portion is missing. The repertoire consists of some 250,000 clones, with about 88% occurring once and the leading ten covering around 5.1%. Source material: peripheral blood. These receptors were obtained from a woman aged 55 to 70 with COVID-19, enrolled during active disease. Both conserved end residues are part of each CDR3. Each record gives: V gene, J gene, clone size, D gene, CDR3 protein, CDR3 DNA. The D gene is left open where the match is weak. Only some rows state a clone size, as once, few, many or a class for expanded clones.

TRBV28	TRBJ1-5	few	-	CASVPTVISNQPQHF	TGTGCCAGCGTACCGACAGTTATTAGCAATCAGCCCCAGCATTTT
TRBV30	TRBJ2-5	-	TRBD2	CAWSKYRLAGAQETQYF	TGTGCCTGGAGTAAATATCGCCTAGCGGGGGCCCAAGAGACCCAGTACTTC
TRBV7-3	TRBJ1-6	-	-	CASSLTPVGQGRPLHF	TGTGCCAGCAGCTTAACCCCCGTGGGGCAGGGAAGGCCCCTCCACTTT
TRBV5-4	TRBJ1-6	-	-	CASSPRQDYNSPLHF	TGTGCCAGCAGCCCCAGACAGGATTATAATTCACCCCTCCACTTT
TRBV5-1	TRBJ2-1	once	TRBD2	CASKTGGGMYEQFF	TGCGCCAGCAAAACGGGAGGGGGGATGTATGAGCAGTTCTTC
TRBV7-6	TRBJ2-3	once	-	CASSLGGTRGDTQYF	TGTGCCAGCAGCTTAGGAGGAACCCGGGGGGATACGCAGTATTTT
TRBV29-1	TRBJ1-2	-	TRBD1	CSVETGALYYGYTF	TGCAGCGTTGAGACAGGGGCGCTATACTATGGCTACACCTTC
TRBV19	TRBJ1-1	-	TRBD1	CASSARDRGWTEAFF	TGTGCCAGTAGCGCCCGGGACAGGGGCTGGACTGAAGCTTTCTTT
TRBV4-1	TRBJ2-7	-	-	CASSQFVGQNYEQYF	TGCGCCAGCAGCCAATTTGTGGGCCAGAACTACGAGCAGTACTTC
TRBV11-3	TRBJ2-1	-	TRBD2	CASSLTSGGSYNEQFF	TGTGCCAGCAGCTTAACTAGCGGGGGGTCCTACAATGAGCAGTTCTTC
TRBV29-1	TRBJ1-3	few	-	CSAQVRDKVPKPSGNTIYF	TGCAGCGCCCAAGTTAGGGACAAGGTACCCAAACCCTCTGGAAACACCATATATTTT
TRBV4-2	TRBJ2-1	-	TRBD2	CASSHRTSGRANEQFF	TGTGCCAGCAGCCATCGGACTAGCGGGAGGGCCAATGAGCAGTTCTTC
TRBV30	TRBJ1-2	-	-	CAWSTRIGGYTF	TGTGCCTGGAGTACACGAATCGGGGGCTACACCTTC
TRBV9	TRBJ2-3	-	TRBD2	CASSAGAGGRPSTDTQYF	TGTGCCAGCAGCGCGGGCGCGGGAGGGAGACCTAGCACAGATACGCAGTATTTT
TRBV15	TRBJ2-6	-	TRBD2	CATSRGIRGAGANVLTF	TGTGCCACCAGCAGAGGGATACGGGGGGCTGGGGCCAACGTCCTGACTTTC
TRBV7-9	TRBJ2-7	-	-	CASSLSGYEQYF	TGTGCCAGCAGCTTATCGGGCTACGAGCAGTACTTC
TRBV7-2	TRBJ1-3	-	-	CASSRGSGNTIYF	TGTGCCAGCAGCCGGGGCTCTGGAAACACCATATATTTT
TRBV4-1	TRBJ2-1	-	-	CASSQAPLAFDEQFF	TGCGCCAGCAGCCAAGCCCCTCTAGCTTTCGATGAGCAGTTCTTC
TRBV4-3	TRBJ1-2	once	TRBD1	CASSQDRGFSGYTF	TGCGCCAGCAGCCAAGACAGGGGGTTTAGTGGCTACACCTTC
TRBV7-9	TRBJ2-5	once	-	CASSLAPSLYETQYF	TGTGCCAGCAGCTTAGCTCCTAGCTTATACGAGACCCAGTACTTC
TRBV19	TRBJ1-1	once	-	CASSIHSQVDTEAFF	TGTGCCAGTAGTATACACTCCCAGGTGGACACTGAAGCTTTCTTT
TRBV7-2	TRBJ1-2	-	-	CASTRGGAQMHGYTF	TGTGCCAGCACAAGGGGGGGGGCGCAGATGCATGGCTACACCTTC
TRBV7-9	TRBJ2-3	-	TRBD2	CASSLGSGSSRGTDTQYF	TGTGCCAGCAGCTTAGGTAGCGGGAGTTCTCGGGGCACAGATACGCAGTATTTT
TRBV19	TRBJ2-7	-	TRBD1	CASSTGGFAQYF	TGTGCCAGTAGCACAGGGGGCTTTGCGCAGTACTTC
TRBV7-3	TRBJ2-1	-	TRBD2	CASSSAGTSGSYEQFF	TGTGCCAGCAGTTCCGCCGGGACTAGCGGGAGTTATGAGCAGTTCTTC
TRBV28	TRBJ1-2	-	-	CASSFGHAYGYTF	TGTGCCAGCAGTTTCGGACACGCCTATGGCTACACCTTC
TRBV3-1/TRBV3-2	TRBJ2-5	-	-	CASSHRILASETQYF	TGTGCCAGCAGCCATAGAATACTAGCTTCGGAGACCCAGTACTTC
TRBV2	TRBJ1-1	few	-	CASKVTGYTEAFF	TGTGCCAGCAAGGTCACAGGCTACACTGAAGCTTTCTTT